Reported below is one T cell receptor (beta chain). Its antigen is not known. This record belongs to a study of shared clonotypes between healthy human individuals. General study points: What limited the represented genetic and exposure-history diversity was the small number of donors.

CD45RO-negative CD8 cells positively selected for CCR7 made up the naive population, which excluded terminally differentiated effector memory CD45RA+ cells. An approximately 210 ng quantity of DNA, roughly 30,000 T cell genomes, went into the sorted-subset replicate PCRs. The protocol was immunoSEQ multiplex PCR, while the TCRdb copy is restricted to in-frame clones and leaves out a portion. Of approximately 720,000 clones detected, just over 90% appear once; the ten largest clones hold 24%. This CDR3 has 19 residues. Germline values: CDR1 LNHNV, CDR2 YYDKDF (reference sequence). The ends lost 3 bases at V and 5 bases at J; junction bases unmatched: 18.

This receptor was identified in a man aged 25-40 years in good health. V gene TRBV15 combines with J gene TRBJ2-1; 8 bases line up with TRBD1. Sequences were obtained from naive CD8+ T cells sorted from blood. CDR3 coding DNA: TGTGCCACCAGCAGCCCACAGGGGGAGGTTGGTGGCCCCCACAATGAGCAGTTCTTC. As protein: CATSSPQGEVGGPHNEQFF.